The sample holds one count of the clone carrying this T cell receptor beta chain. This specimen comes from a study of Graves' ophthalmopathy and Graves' hyperthyroidism. Looked up from germline, CDR1 is SGHVS and CDR2 is FNYEAQ. V gave up 5 bases and J gave up 6 bases, with 14 bases separating them. This CDR3 is 15 amino acids long. Investigators amplified TCR beta CDR3 regions from RNA transcripts. HTBI-primed first-round RT-PCR preceded second-round multiplex PCR. TCRdb reanalysed the multiplex PCR reads using MiXCR and keeps one entry per CDR3 protein. Here the sample spans hundreds of thousands of distinct CDR3 sequences, about 38% being singletons. Every ophthalmopathy donor presented moderate-to-severe activity, CAS ≥3, NOSPECS ≥4 and duration under 3 months. In this cohort, patients with other autoimmune diseases, uncontrolled infections, pregnancy or lactation were excluded. A volume of over 9 ml of fresh peripheral blood supplied the PBMCs.

Specimen: peripheral blood. V usage is TRBV7-6 and J usage is TRBJ1-6, with no clear D. This receptor was taken from an adult man with Graves' ophthalmopathy. CDR3 nucleotides: TGTGCCAGCAGCCTAAGTTATGGGGTTAATTCACCCCTCCACTTT. Translated, it gives CASSLSYGVNSPLHF.